The clone carrying this T cell receptor (beta chain) has only one observation. Its matching antigen is unknown. This CDR3 contains 17 residues. V was clipped by 1 base and J by 6 bases, with 20 bases between them. Germline CDR1 KGHSH, CDR2 LQKENI. The source of the sample is a study of blood T cells in healthy people across ages. The study recruited healthy Caucasian donors from Russia who were aged roughly 6 to 95. Staff drew 9 to 10 milliliters of peripheral blood from each donor. With a J-beta primer mix and a sample-barcoded 5' primer, a second PCR ran 7 to 11 cycles. Each CDR3 protein gets one entry after TCRdb re-called the 5' RACE reads with MiXCR. The data hold 2 million or so distinct CDR3 sequences, with approximately 50% observed a single time. Overall study results and limits: While age rose, TCR beta diversity per million T cells dropped in a roughly linear way.

This receptor was obtained from a woman aged 40 to 55 in good health. The sample comprised blood. This sequence joins TRBV18 and TRBJ2-3; D is possibly TRBD1 (6 bases). CDR3 in amino acids: CASSPLRTDSKSDTQYF. CDR3 nucleotide sequence: TGTGCCAGCTCACCACTGCGGACAGACAGTAAATCCGATACGCAGTATTTT.